The 20 T cell receptor beta chains below come from one sample, sequenced in a study of regulatory T cells in long-lasting Graves disease. Time point defined: newly diagnosed GD, antithyroid drugs for less than 3 months. The TCR library was prepared using RNA isolated from PBMCs. Researchers made TCR beta libraries by using iRepertoire HTBI primers and running Arm-PCR on CDR3 regions. TCRdb re-derived calls from the multiplex PCR reads in MiXCR, one entry per CDR3 protein. The profile covers roughly 500,000 distinct CDR3 sequences, with more than 10% appearing a single time and about 8.3% taken by the ten largest. The same sample was also studied in work on T cells in Graves' hyperthyroidism and ophthalmopathy.

The sample in question was peripheral blood mononuclear cells (PBMCs), obtained at new diagnosis, from a patient treated with antithyroid drugs. These receptor sequences come from a woman in her 30s with Graves disease.

This clonotype was detected ten times or more. V and J are TRBV6-1 and TRBJ1-1, with D possibly TRBD1 on 5 matching bases. V was cut by 6 bases and J by 5 bases, with 19 bases left in between. This CDR3 is 15 amino acids long. Germline V gene lookup returns CDR1 MNHNS and CDR2 SASEGT. The CDR3 region has the DNA TGTGCCAGCAGCCACGACCTTCGGGGGGGAACTGAAGCTTTCTTT. Its translation: CASSHDLRGGTEAFF.

This clonotype was seen more than once but under ten times. V gene TRBV4-1 combines with J gene TRBJ1-5, with D possibly matching TRBD1 (5 bases). V lost 5 bases to trimming and J lost 4 bases, with 24 bases between them. Germline CDR1 is MGHRA and CDR2 is YSYEKL. This CDR3 comprises 18 residues. As DNA, the CDR3 is TGCGCCAGCAGCTCGATCATCGGGGCCCGTGAAAGAAATCAGCCCCAGCATTTT. This translates into CASSSIIGARERNQPQHF.

This clonotype was detected many times. The chain couples TRBV2 to TRBJ1-4; 7 bases are a match to TRBD1. Germline loops: CDR1 SNHLY, CDR2 FYNNEI. The CDR3 length is 15 residues. J lost 10 bases, V lost 6 bases, and 14 bases had no gene match. CDR3: CASSGTEKAGGKLFF. DNA for the CDR3: TGTGCCAGCAGCGGGACAGAGAAAGCAGGCGGAAAACTGTTTTTT. Full variable domain (outside the CDR3, taken from reference TRBV2 and TRBJ1-4): EPEVTQTPSHQVTQMGQEVILRCVPISNHLYFYWYRQILGQKVEFLVSFYNNEISEKSEIFDDQFSVERPDGSNFTLKIRSTKLEDSAMYFCASSGTEKAGGKLFFGSGTQLSVL.

This clonotype came up many times. V gene TRBV11-2 combines with J gene TRBJ2-3, with D possibly TRBD2 on 6 matching bases. The CDR3 totals 16 residues. V lost 1 base and J lost 4, with 15 bases in between. CDR1 and CDR2 from the germline V gene are SGHAT and FQNNGV. The CDR3, as DNA: TGTGCCAGCAGCTTAGTGGGAGGAGTCAGCCCAGATACGCAGTATTTT. It translates to CASSLVGGVSPDTQYF. The full variable domain, its missing parts supplied by reference TRBV11-2 and TRBJ2-3, is EAGVAQSPRYKIIEKRQSVAFWCNPISGHATLYWYQQILGQGPKLLIQFQNNGVVDDSQLPKDRFSAERLKGVDSTLKIQPAKLEDSAVYLCASSLVGGVSPDTQYFGPGTRLTVL.

This clonotype was seen repeatedly, ten times or more. The rearrangement links TRBV18 to TRBJ2-2; no firm D call. The germline CDR1 and CDR2 sequences are KGHSH and LQKENI. Trimming stripped 3 bases from V and 4 bases from J, with 12 bases between. The CDR3 consists of 15 residues. DNA of the CDR3: TGTGCCAGCTCACCGCGGTCACAGTCCACCGGGGAGCTGTTTTTT. This translates into CASSPRSQSTGELFF.

This clonotype has ten or more counts. V and J are TRBV20-1 and TRBJ2-7; 9 nucleotides line up with TRBD2. The CDR3 consists of 15 residues. The germline CDR1 and CDR2 sequences are DFQATT and SNEGSKA (reference sequence). V lost 0 bases, J lost 2 bases, and 5 bases stayed unmatched. CDR3 sequence (DNA): TGCAGTGCTAGAGATAGCGGGAGCGGGGCCTACGAGCAGTACTTC. This codes for CSARDSGSGAYEQYF.

The chain recombines TRBV15 with TRBJ2-7, with D possibly being TRBD2 (5 bases). Trimming took off 6 bases at V and 7 bases at J, with 13 bases between the two ends. The germline V gene encodes CDR1 LNHNV and CDR2 YYDKDF (reference sequence). CDR3 length: 12 residues. The CDR3 sequence is CATRGLGGEQYF. Here the CDR3 DNA reads TGTGCCACCAGAGGACTGGGTGGGGAGCAGTACTTC. Together with reference TRBV15 and TRBJ2-7, the CDR3 gives the full variable domain: DAMVIQNPRYQVTQFGKPVTLSCSQTLNHNVMYWYQQKSSQAPKLLFHYYDKDFNNEADTPDNFQSRRPNTSFCFLDIRSPGLGDTAMYLCATRGLGGEQYFGPGTRLTVT.

This clonotype was seen many times. The V call is TRBV27, the J call TRBJ2-7; 8 positions match TRBD1. Unmatched junction bases numbered 12, after V lost 6 bases and J lost 2 bases. The CDR3 totals 16 residues. Germline-derived CDR1 and CDR2 are MNHEY and SMNVEV (reference sequence). CDR3 residues: CASRPLTGTGPYEQYF. For the CDR3, the DNA is TGTGCCAGCAGACCTTTAACCGGGACAGGTCCCTACGAGCAGTACTTC.

About this clonotype: A much larger clone lies a single base off, so this may be a read error. Here the CDR3 DNA reads TGTGCCAGCAGCCTCAGACAGGGGGCAAACACCATATATTTT. As protein: CASSLRQGANTIYF. The chain is built from TRBV13 and TRBJ1-3; TRBD1 matches at 10 bases. CDR3 length: 14 amino acids. Trimming removed 5 bases from V and 6 bases from J; junction bases left unmatched: 4. CDR1 and CDR2 from the germline V gene are PRHDT and FYEKMQ (reference sequence).

This sequence joins TRBV6-1 and TRBJ1-1; a weak D match, TRBD1 (6 bases). Trimming stripped 6 bases from V and 0 bases from J, with 8 bases between. This CDR3 region has 13 residues. Germline assignment: CDR1 MNHNS and CDR2 SASEGT. Written as DNA, the CDR3 is TGTGCCAGCAGGGGACACCTGAACACTGAAGCTTTCTTT. It encodes CASRGHLNTEAFF.

This clonotype was picked up many times. The V call is TRBV7-8, the J call TRBJ2-5; D perhaps matches TRBD2 (5 bases). The CDR3 runs 15 residues. The germline CDR1 and CDR2 sequences are SGHVS and FQNEAQ. The V gene lost 5 bases and the J gene lost 5 bases, with 18 bases spanning the gap. CDR3 amino acids: CASSPGWGVSETQYF. CDR3 nucleotide sequence: TGTGCCAGCAGCCCGGGCTGGGGAGTCAGCGAGACCCAGTACTTC.

This clonotype came up many times. This chain connects TRBV18 to TRBJ1-2; 8 nucleotides agree with TRBD1. Germline V CDR1 and CDR2: KGHSH, LQKENI. The CDR3 loop spans 17 amino acids. After removal of 5 bases from V and 0 bases from J, the junction contained 11 bases not matched to a gene. This chain's CDR3 is CASSSPGGTLSNYGYTF. The CDR3 bases are TGTGCCAGCTCATCCCCAGGGGGCACCTTGTCTAACTATGGCTACACCTTC.

This chain uses TRBV5-6 with TRBJ2-7; tentative D call: TRBD1 (5 bases). V lost 4 bases to trimming and J lost 3 bases, with 11 bases between them. CDR1 SGHDT and CDR2 YYEEEE come from the germline V gene. This CDR3 is built from 13 residues. This CDR3 reads CASSAGWSYEQYF. The CDR3 DNA is TGTGCCAGCAGCGCAGGGTGGAGCTACGAGCAGTACTTC.

In this sample, this clonotype turned up many times. The chain employs TRBV18 and TRBJ2-7; 9 bases fit TRBD2. V lost 2 bases and J lost 6; bases outside the gene matches: 8. Germline CDR1 and CDR2: KGHSH and LQKENI. The CDR3 is 15 residues long. This chain's CDR3 is CASSPNYVSGSEQYF. In DNA, the CDR3 is TGTGCCAGCTCACCAAACTACGTTAGCGGGAGCGAGCAGTACTTC.

The rearrangement uses TRBV5-4 and TRBJ1-2; the match to TRBD1 covers 9 bases. CDR1 is SGHNT and CDR2 is YYREEE in the germline V gene (reference sequence). V shed 4 bases, J shed 7 bases, and the junction held 11 bases outside the gene matches. CDR3 length: 15 residues. The CDR3 coding sequence is TGTGCCAGCAGCCCCCGGGACAGGGTGTTCGGTGGCTACACCTTC. This codes for CASSPRDRVFGGYTF.

Ten or more counts support this clonotype. The chain uses TRBV18 and TRBJ2-7, with 7 bases fitting TRBD1. In germline, CDR1 is KGHSH, CDR2 LQKENI. V lost 6 bases and J lost 0; bases outside the gene matches: 8. The CDR3 is made up of 15 amino acids. The CDR3 region has the DNA TGTGCCAGCTCGGCAGGGACAGCGAGCTCCTACGAGCAGTACTTC. Encoded protein: CASSAGTASSYEQYF.

In its sample, this clonotype was seen once. This is likely a read error, given that the CDR3 carries no conserved phenylalanine or tryptophan at its end. The genes are TRBV7-2 and TRBJ2-7, with unresolved D. V dropped 2 bases and J dropped 4 bases, with 6 bases sitting between them. The V gene's germline CDR1 is SGHTA and CDR2 FQGNSA. This CDR3 comprises 12 residues. CDR3 DNA: TGTGCCAGCAGCTTAAAGGGATACGAGCAGTACCTC. This sequence encodes CASSLKGYEQYL.

This clonotype was seen a handful of times. V and J are TRBV20-1 and TRBJ1-1; D gene ambiguous. The V end was cut by 0 bases, the J end by 13 bases, with 18 bases between. Germline V gene data show CDR1 as DFQATT and CDR2 as SNEGSKA (reference sequence). This CDR3 comprises 13 residues. CDR3 nucleotides: TGCAGTGCTAGAGAGACGTCCGCCTCTGCAGTTTTCTTT. Amino acid sequence: CSARETSASAVFF.

This clonotype was detected many times. The chain recombines TRBV7-9 with TRBJ2-2; D call uncertain. The germline V gene encodes CDR1 SEHNR and CDR2 FQNEAQ (reference sequence). The CDR3 is 16 amino acids. V lost 5 bases to trimming and J lost 0 bases, with 13 bases between them. The CDR3 loop reads CASSPPQETNTGELFF. As DNA, the CDR3 is TGTGCCAGCAGCCCGCCGCAGGAGACGAACACCGGGGAGCTGTTTTTT. The variable domain in full, with the rest retrieved from reference TRBV7-9 and TRBJ2-2, is DTGVSQNPRHKITKRGQNVTFRCDPISEHNRLYWYRQTLGQGPEFLTYFQNEAQLEKSRLLSDRFSAERPKGSFSTLEIQRTEQGDSAMYLCASSPPQETNTGELFFGEGSRLTVL.

V and J are TRBV19 and TRBJ2-7; 9 bases map to TRBD2. This CDR3 contains 15 residues. The germline V gene encodes CDR1 LNHDA and CDR2 SQIVND (reference sequence). The ends lost 2 bases at V and 3 bases at J; junction bases unmatched: 5. The CDR3 loop is CASSITASGVYEQYF. The CDR3 coding sequence is TGTGCCAGTAGTATAACGGCTAGCGGGGTCTACGAGCAGTACTTC.